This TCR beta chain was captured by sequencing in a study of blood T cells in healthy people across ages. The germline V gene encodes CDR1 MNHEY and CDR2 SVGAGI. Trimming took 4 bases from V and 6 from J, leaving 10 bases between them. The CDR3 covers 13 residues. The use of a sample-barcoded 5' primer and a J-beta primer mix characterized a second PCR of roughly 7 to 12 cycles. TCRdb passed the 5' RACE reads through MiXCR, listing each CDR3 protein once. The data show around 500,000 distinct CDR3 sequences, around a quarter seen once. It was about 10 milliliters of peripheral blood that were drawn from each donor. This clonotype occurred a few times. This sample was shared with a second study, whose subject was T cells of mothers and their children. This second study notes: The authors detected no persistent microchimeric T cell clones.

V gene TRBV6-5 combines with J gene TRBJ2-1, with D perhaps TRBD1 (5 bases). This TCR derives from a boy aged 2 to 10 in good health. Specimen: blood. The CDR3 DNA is TGTGCCAGCAGTTCAGACAGCAGCAATGAGCAGTTCTTC. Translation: CASSSDSSNEQFF.